This T cell receptor (beta chain) was identified in a study of cytomegalovirus exposure and HLA in healthy donors. Study findings and constraints: Among TCR beta chains, those listed as cytomegalovirus-associated numbered fewer than 200.

The protocol was immunoSEQ multiplex PCR, while the TCRdb copy is restricted to in-frame clones and leaves out a portion. The sample lists 120,000 or so clones; 75% to 90% were seen once. Trimming took off 8 bases at V and 1 base at J, with 12 bases between the two ends. CDR3 length equals 13 residues. The V gene's germline CDR1 is SGHRS and CDR2 YFSETQ. A note on this clone: Its specificity is unknown.

The roughly 120-subject validation cohort, separate from the approximately 630-subject first cohort, included the donors. Input material: PBMCs. The sequence was collected from a woman under 30 in good health and CMV-seronegative. The genes are TRBV5-1 and TRBJ1-1; unclear D gene. CDR3 DNA sequence: TGCGCCAGTCCCCGGGTGTCGAACACTGAAGCTTTCTTT. This encodes CASPRVSNTEAFF.